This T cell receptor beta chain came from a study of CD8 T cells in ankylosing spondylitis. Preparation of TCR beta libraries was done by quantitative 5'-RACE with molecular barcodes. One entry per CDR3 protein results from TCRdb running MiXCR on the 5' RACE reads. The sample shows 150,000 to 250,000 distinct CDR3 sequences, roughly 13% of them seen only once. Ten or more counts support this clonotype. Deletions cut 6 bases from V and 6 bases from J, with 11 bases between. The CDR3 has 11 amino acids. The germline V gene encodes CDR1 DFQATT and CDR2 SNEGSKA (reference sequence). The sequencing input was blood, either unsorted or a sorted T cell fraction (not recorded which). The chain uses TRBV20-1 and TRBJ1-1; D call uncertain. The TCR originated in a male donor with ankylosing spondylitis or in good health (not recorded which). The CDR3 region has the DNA TGCAGTGCCCGGGCCTTGCCTGAAGCTTTCTTT. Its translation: CSARALPEAFF.